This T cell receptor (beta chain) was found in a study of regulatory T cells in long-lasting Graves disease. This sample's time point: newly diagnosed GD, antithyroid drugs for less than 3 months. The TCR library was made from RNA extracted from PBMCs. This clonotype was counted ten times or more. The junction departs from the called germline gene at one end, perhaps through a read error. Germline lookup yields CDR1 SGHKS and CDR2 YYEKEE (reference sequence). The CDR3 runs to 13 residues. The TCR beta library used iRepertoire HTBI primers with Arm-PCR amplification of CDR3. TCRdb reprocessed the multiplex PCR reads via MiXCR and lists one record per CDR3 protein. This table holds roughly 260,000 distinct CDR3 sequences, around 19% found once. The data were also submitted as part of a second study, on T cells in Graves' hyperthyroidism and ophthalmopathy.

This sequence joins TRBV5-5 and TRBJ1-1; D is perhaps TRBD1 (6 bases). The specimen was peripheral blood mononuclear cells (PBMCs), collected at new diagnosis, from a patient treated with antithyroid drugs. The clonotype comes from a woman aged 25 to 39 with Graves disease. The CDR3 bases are TGCGCCAGCAGCAAGACAGGAAACACTGAAGCTTTCTTT. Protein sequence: CASSKTGNTEAFF.